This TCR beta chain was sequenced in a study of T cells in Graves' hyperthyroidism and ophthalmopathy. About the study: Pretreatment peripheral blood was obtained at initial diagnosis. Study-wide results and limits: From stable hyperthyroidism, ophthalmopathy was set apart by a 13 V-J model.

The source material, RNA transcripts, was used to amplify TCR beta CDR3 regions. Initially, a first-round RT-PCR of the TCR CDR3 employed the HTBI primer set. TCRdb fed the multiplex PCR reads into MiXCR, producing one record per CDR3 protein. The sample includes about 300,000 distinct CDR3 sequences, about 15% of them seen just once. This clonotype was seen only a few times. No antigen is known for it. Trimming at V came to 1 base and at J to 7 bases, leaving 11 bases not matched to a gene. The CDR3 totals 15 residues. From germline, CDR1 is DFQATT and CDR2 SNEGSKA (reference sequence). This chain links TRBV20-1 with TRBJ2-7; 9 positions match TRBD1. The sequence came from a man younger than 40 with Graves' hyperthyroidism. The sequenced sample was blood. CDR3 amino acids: CSARVPEQGAQEQYF. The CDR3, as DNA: TGCAGTGCTAGAGTCCCCGAACAGGGGGCGCAGGAGCAGTACTTC.